The 18 T cell receptor beta chains in this list originate from one sample, sequenced in a study of blood T cell repertoires in COVID-19. Profiling relied on immunoSEQ multiplex PCR, and the TCRdb table lists in-frame clones only, not all of them. The data show roughly 140,000 clones, about 79% seen once. The sample consisted of peripheral blood. These receptors came from a woman in her 50s with acute or convalescent COVID-19.

The chain uses TRBV19 and TRBJ2-2; 13 bases match TRBD2. Germline V gene sequence: CDR1 LNHDA, CDR2 SQIVND (reference sequence). The CDR3 runs 17 residues. The ends lost 6 bases at V and 3 bases at J; junction bases unmatched: 7. CDR3: CASRKGLAGEDTGELFF. The CDR3 nucleotides are TGTGCCAGTAGAAAAGGACTAGCGGGGGAGGACACCGGGGAGCTGTTTTTT.

This sequence joins TRBV10-3 and TRBJ2-7; 13 nucleotides align to TRBD2. With V trimmed by 4 bases and J by 4 bases, 16 bases remained unmatched. The germline V gene has CDR1 ENHRY and CDR2 SYGVKD. There are 19 residues in the CDR3. For the CDR3, the DNA is TGTGCCATCAGTGTCCCGGGACAGGGGACTAGCGGGGTCATATACGAGCAGTACTTC. This translates into CAISVPGQGTSGVIYEQYF.

The chain couples TRBV6-5 to TRBJ2-5, with 11 bases lining up with TRBD1. The CDR3 loop spans 14 amino acids. Germline values: CDR1 MNHEY, CDR2 SVGAGI. Trimming took 10 bases from V and 7 from J; bases not matched to a gene: 11. CDR3 region: CATYAGTGGRTQYF. CDR3 sequence (DNA): TGTGCCACTTATGCCGGGACAGGGGGTCGGACCCAGTACTTC.

In DNA form, the CDR3 reads TGTGCCAGCAGTGATACACAGGGGGCGTTTCAGCCCCAGCATTTT. Its protein is CASSDTQGAFQPQHF. J is TRBJ1-5 and V is TRBV6-1; 9 positions match TRBD1. Germline CDR1 reads MNHNS; CDR2 reads SASEGT. The junction had 6 bases not matched to a gene; V was cut back by 3 bases and J by 6 bases. This CDR3 has 15 residues.

This rearrangement joins TRBV11-2 to TRBJ2-7; D not resolved. CDR3 length: 13 residues. V lost 1 base to trimming and J lost 6 bases, with 10 bases between them. The germline V gene encodes CDR1 SGHAT and CDR2 FQNNGV. For the CDR3, the DNA is TGTGCCAGCAGCTTAGGAGGCCGCGGCGAGCAGTACTTC. It codes for CASSLGGRGEQYF.

The chain joins TRBV7-2 to TRBJ2-7, with TRBD1 identical over 7 bases. After removal of 4 bases from V and 0 bases from J, the junction contained 6 bases not matched to a gene. The CDR3 covers 15 residues. In germline, CDR1 is SGHTA, CDR2 FQGNSA. The CDR3 protein is CASSSRRDSSYEQYF. CDR3 in DNA: TGTGCCAGCAGCTCTAGACGGGACAGCTCCTACGAGCAGTACTTC.

V usage is TRBV2 and J usage is TRBJ1-5, with a possible D match to TRBD1 (6 bases). The CDR3 sequence is 14 residues long. The germline V gene encodes CDR1 SNHLY and CDR2 FYNNEI. The V end was cut by 6 bases, the J end by 7 bases, with 16 bases between. CDR3 region: CASSVQGTDQPQHF. The CDR3 bases are TGTGCCAGCAGCGTCCAGGGGACGGACCAGCCCCAGCATTTT.

The V gene is TRBV7-9, the J gene TRBJ2-5; the match to TRBD2 covers 10 bases. The trim removed 4 bases at V and 2 bases at J, leaving 4 bases unmatched. The CDR3 is 15 amino acids. The germline CDR1 and CDR2 sequences are SEHNR and FQNEAQ (reference sequence). In nucleotides, the CDR3 is TGTGCCAGCAGCTCCCCTAGCGGGGGACAAGAGACCCAGTACTTC. Translating gives CASSSPSGGQETQYF.

The chain is built from TRBV3-1 (or the pseudogene TRBV3-2) and TRBJ1-2, with 9 bases fitting TRBD1. The CDR3 sequence is 11 residues long. Germline assignment: CDR1 LGHDT and CDR2 YNNKEL (reference sequence). V dropped 10 bases and J dropped 4; count of bases not matched to a gene: 1. The CDR3 is CATTGGYGYTF. For the CDR3, the DNA is TGTGCCACGACAGGGGGCTATGGCTACACCTTC.

This sequence joins TRBV19 and TRBJ1-5; TRBD1 might be the D (6 bases). Germline V CDR1 and CDR2: LNHDA, SQIVND (reference sequence). The CDR3 consists of 15 residues. V was shortened by 8 bases and J by 6 bases, with 20 bases between the two germline ends. This chain's CDR3 is CASETGALVTQPQHF. In DNA form, the CDR3 reads TGTGCCAGTGAGACAGGTGCACTCGTTACTCAGCCCCAGCATTTT.

V is TRBV27 and J is TRBJ1-5, with 8 bases that match TRBD1. Unmatched junction bases numbered 6, after V lost 6 bases and J lost 5 bases. Looked up from germline, CDR1 is MNHEY and CDR2 is SMNVEV (reference sequence). The CDR3 runs 14 residues. The CDR3 coding sequence is TGTGCCAGCAGGACAGGGGCGTGGGATCAGCCCCAGCATTTT. Translating it yields CASRTGAWDQPQHF.

CDR3 nucleotide sequence: TGTGCCAGCAGGCTGGGGGGGGCTGGTGAAAAACTGTTTTTT. It specifies CASRLGGAGEKLFF. The gene calls are TRBV5-8 and TRBJ1-4; TRBD1 is a possible D gene (6 bases). The CDR3 is 14 amino acids. The V end was cut by 5 bases, the J end by 7 bases, with 15 bases between. CDR1 is SGHTS and CDR2 is YDEGEE in the germline V gene.

The V and J genes are TRBV19 and TRBJ1-4; TRBD1 might be the D (6 bases). CDR3 size: 16 residues. Germline-derived CDR1 and CDR2 are LNHDA and SQIVND (reference sequence). Trimming cost V 4 bases and J 6 bases, with 18 bases left between them. DNA of the CDR3: TGTGCCAGTAGTAAAACCGGGACAACGACTCATGAAAAACTGTTTTTT. Amino acid sequence: CASSKTGTTTHEKLFF.

V gene TRBV12-3 or TRBV12-4 combines with J gene TRBJ1-5; D remains unclear. The V end lost 7 bases, the J end lost 4 bases, and 8 bases lay between the germline ends. The CDR3 runs 12 residues. The CDR3, as DNA: TGTGCCAGCACCCTTTCGAATCAGCCCCAGCATTTT. Amino acids: CASTLSNQPQHF.

The rearrangement links TRBV10-3 to TRBJ2-4; D is perhaps TRBD2 (6 bases). Germline CDR1 ENHRY, CDR2 SYGVKD. The V end was cut by 3 bases, the J end by 1 base, with 16 bases between. CDR3 length: 17 residues. This CDR3 reads CAISDRGGRLAKNIQYF. CDR3 DNA: TGTGCCATCAGTGATCGGGGAGGCCGTCTGGCCAAAAACATTCAGTACTTC.

This clone was counted a single time. The gene calls are TRBV2 and TRBJ1-1; D may be TRBD1 (6 bases). From germline, CDR1 is SNHLY and CDR2 FYNNEI. V gave up 1 base and J gave up 1 base, with 10 bases separating them. The CDR3 spans 15 residues. The CDR3 region has the DNA TGTGCCAGCAGTGAAGATGGGACAACGAACACTGAAGCTTTCTTT. It encodes CASSEDGTTNTEAFF.

The chain couples TRBV11-3 to TRBJ2-1, with TRBD2 matching 13 bases. The CDR3 spans 19 residues. CDR1 is SGHNT and CDR2 is YENEEA in the germline V gene. Trimming removed 0 bases from V and 7 bases from J; junction bases left unmatched: 12. The CDR3 spells CASSLEGTSGTSQGNEQFF. The CDR3 DNA sequence: TGTGCCAGCAGCTTAGAAGGGACTAGCGGGACCAGCCAGGGAAATGAGCAGTTCTTC.

The chain carries TRBV9 and TRBJ2-3; maybe TRBD2 (5 bases). The CDR3 length is 14 residues. The germline gives CDR1 SGDLS, CDR2 YYNGEE. Trimming removed 4 bases from V and 4 bases from J, with 13 bases in between. The CDR3 sequence: CASSPQAGPDTQYF. As DNA, the CDR3 is TGTGCCAGCAGCCCCCAGGCGGGCCCAGATACGCAGTATTTT.